A single T cell receptor (beta chain) is shown here with its context. The antigen this receptor binds is unknown. Base qualities were left out, and no much larger clone turns up one base away. The sample originates from a study of regulatory T cells in long-lasting Graves disease (dated by TCRdb to the early 2020s). In terms of the full investigation: In the newly diagnosed Graves' disease group, patients had been taking antithyroid drugs for less than 3 months. Persistent Graves' disease patients were compared with newly diagnosed Graves' disease patients by peripheral blood TCR sequencing and RNA sequencing. The study took place in China and was registered as a clinical trial. A total of around 33 samples were covered by TCR sequencing, comprising roughly 13 persistent and roughly 20 newly diagnosed Graves' disease patients. General conclusions and limits of the study: Peripheral blood alone was examined, since thyroid tissue, which constituted the primary lesion, could not be accessed. Compared with newly diagnosed patients, persistent Graves' disease patients had lower TCR Shannon entropy and fewer highly expanded clones, which suggests clonal expansion. Persistent patients shared more public clonotypes among themselves (roughly 2,700) than newly diagnosed patients did (approximately 870). The authors acknowledged the small sample size as a limitation that may reduce accuracy. Sequencing and analysis were restricted to the TCR beta chain.

Sample time point, as interpreted from the label and publication: newly diagnosed GD, antithyroid drugs for less than 3 months. For both TCR sequencing and RNA sequencing, RNA was extracted from PBMCs in TRIzol. The diagnosis of Graves' disease followed American Thyroid Association guidelines. Patients for the study were recruited at an endocrinology department in Xi'an, China. From each patient, around 9 milliliters of peripheral blood was collected into an EDTA anticoagulant tube. PBMCs were isolated by Ficoll Paque Plus density gradient separation without further T cell sorting. RNA quality was checked with an Agilent 2100 Bioanalyzer and agarose gel, and concentration with a NanoDrop 2000. Library preparation employed multiplex PCR. The instrument given in TCRdb is Illumina HiSeq 4000. To build TCR beta libraries, CDR3 regions were amplified by Arm-PCR using iRepertoire HTBI primers. Before sequencing, the PCR products went through gel purification. From the authors' description of their analysis: Gene usage analysis of CDR3 amino acid clonotypes used the 62 TRBV and about 13 TRBJ segments found across samples. Filtered high-quality paired reads were merged into contigs using COPE and FqMerger. BLAST was used to align contigs to IMGT TRBV, TRBD and TRBJ reference genes, and CDR3 was defined according to IMGT. Any clonotype with a frequency above 0.1% was counted as a highly expanded clone. Shannon entropy served as the measure of repertoire diversity, while the Gini coefficient captured V-J evenness. A clonotype found in more than one individual was treated as public. TCRdb took the public reads, trimmed them with fastp at Q25, ran MiXCR for clone calling and kept in-frame beta chains. Rows merge per CDR3 protein into single entries with the most common DNA and genes. The V and J calls follow TCRdb's processing rather than the paper's. This sample comprises 520,000 or so distinct CDR3 sequences, around 11% of them detected only once. 8.9% of the sample is held by the ten biggest clonotypes.

The same specimen was also included in a second study, on T cells in Graves' hyperthyroidism and ophthalmopathy. Looking at the second paper: A patient counted as having stable Graves' hyperthyroidism if no progression to ophthalmopathy occurred over 18 months of follow-up. Hyperthyroidism patients were aged 18 to 65 years and newly diagnosed, with disease duration of less than 2 months. Patients with uncontrolled infections, other autoimmune diseases, pregnancy or lactation were excluded. Diagnoses relied on clinical symptoms, serum thyroxine and TRAb, thyroid ultrasound and orbital computed tomography. A first-round RT-PCR of the TCR CDR3 used the HTBI primer set with the Qiagen OneStep RT-PCR kit. Most expanded thyroid clonotypes (frequency above 0.001) were also detected in blood, a finding suggesting that blood repertoires may reflect thyroid immune responses. Ophthalmopathy was separated from stable hyperthyroidism by a 13 V-J signature model, with about 88% sensitivity and 81% to 82% specificity obtained in cross-validation and 80%/75% obtained in testing. In validation, the model predicted progression to ophthalmopathy a median of approximately 6.6 months before onset, with approximately 68% sensitivity and more than 72% specificity. A discovery cohort of roughly 100 patients, roughly 45 with Graves' ophthalmopathy and about 58 with stable Graves' hyperthyroidism, was used to find distinguishing TCR V-J signatures. Whether ophthalmopathy could be predicted prospectively was tested in an independent validation cohort made up of approximately 19 hyperthyroidism patients plus 17 patients who later progressed to ophthalmopathy. For training and testing, the 100 or so patients in the discovery cohort were randomly divided in a 7:3 ratio. In about 6 Graves' hyperthyroidism patients, the study also compared T-cell repertoires from thyroid tissue with T-cell repertoires from blood. After blood sampling, hyperthyroidism patients were treated with methimazole at a starting dose of 30 mg daily, and ophthalmopathy patients were treated with high-dose intravenous methylprednisolone. The libraries were constructed in a second round of multiplex PCR and then size-selected and purified. Sequencing of the libraries was done on an Illumina HiSeq2000 using paired-end 100 bp reads. Raw data were processed with SOAPnuke, discarding reads with adapters, uncalled bases, mean Phred below 15, or no exact constant-primer or identifier match. COPE v1.2.5 was used to merge high-quality paired reads, and clonotypes were defined as unique nucleotide sequences. Clonotypes were aligned to IMGT TRBV, TRBD and TRBJ reference segments using MiTCR v1.1. The analysis included only V-J combinations with a frequency above 0.0001, which together covered 99% to 99.2% of the repertoires. The TCS score was defined as the ratio of F50 (clonal expansion) to E x V (chaos), calculated using BLOSUM62-based TCRdist between CDR3 peptides within each V-J. Welch's t-statistics and random forest reduced just over 500 V-J features to 13, which were used in a naive Bayes classifier (R e1071). Sample size was not statistically predetermined, and blinding of investigators to group allocation was not performed. The paper reports TCR Vbeta CDR3 sequencing of 135 peripheral blood samples: around 45 ophthalmopathy, roughly 80 hyperthyroidism and approximately 17 progressor patients.

This receptor was identified in a woman aged 25 to 39 with Graves disease. Donor details come from another sample of the same person, matched by shared clones. Material: peripheral blood mononuclear cells (PBMCs), obtained at new diagnosis, from a patient treated with antithyroid drugs.

The sequenced DNA is TGTGCCAGCAGTTATATAGGCAATCAGCCCCAGCATTTT. Protein translation: CASSYIGNQPQHF. The chain is encoded by TRBV6-2 or TRBV6-3 joined to TRBJ1-5, with the D gene too uncertain to name. Between the V and J ends, shortened by 3 bases and 2 bases respectively, the junction contains 5 bases. According to the germline V gene, CDR1 reads MNHEY and CDR2 reads SVGEGT. The CDR3 goes from the cysteine to the phenylalanine over 13 residues. CDR3 DNA is the only sequence kept; it has 39 bases, read in frame from the first base.